One and the same sample provided the 22 T cell receptor beta chains below, sequenced in a study of response to subunit inactivated influenza vaccine. In TCRdb, the RT-PCR reads were re-called with MiXCR into one record per CDR3 protein. The sample holds 530,000 or so distinct CDR3 sequences, roughly 23% seen once. Sample: CD4+ T cells sorted from PBMCs, taken approximately 5 days after vaccination. Receptor source: a man in his forties or fifties who received an inactivated influenza vaccine.

This chain joins TRBV20-1 and TRBJ1-2; D is perhaps TRBD1 (5 bases). Trimming took off 7 bases at V and 6 bases at J, with 12 bases between the two ends. The CDR3 has 11 residues. Germline CDR1 and CDR2: DFQATT and SNEGSKA (reference sequence). This CDR3 reads CSGRGPNGYTF. The CDR3 DNA follows: TGCAGTGGGAGGGGACCGAATGGCTACACCTTC.

The chain carries TRBV4-2 and TRBJ2-7; D may be TRBD2 (7 bases). The CDR3 runs to 16 residues. The V gene's germline CDR1 is LGHNA and CDR2 YNFKEQ. The germline V and J ends were trimmed by 0 bases and 3 bases, with 15 bases remaining between them. The CDR3 region is CASSQEGGGQIYEQYF. CDR3 nucleotides: TGTGCCAGCAGCCAAGAAGGGGGGGGCCAGATCTACGAGCAGTACTTC.

The CDR3 loop reads CASSLVRTGTDTQYF. DNA for the CDR3: TGTGCCAGCAGCTTAGTTCGGACGGGCACAGATACGCAGTATTTT. The chain carries TRBV7-9 and TRBJ2-3; D is unclear. Germline-derived CDR1 and CDR2 are SEHNR and FQNEAQ (reference sequence). The CDR3 loop spans 15 amino acids. V lost 1 base to trimming and J lost 1 base, with 9 bases between them.

This clonotype was counted between two and nine times. V is TRBV11-2 and J is TRBJ2-2, with 8 positions matching TRBD2. The germline V gene encodes CDR1 SGHAT and CDR2 FQNNGV. The CDR3 is 15 amino acids. The trim removed 2 bases at V and 6 bases at J, leaving 5 bases unmatched. The CDR3 nucleotides read TGTGCCAGCAGCTTACGGGGGGGAGGTGCCGGGGAGCTGTTTTTT. Protein product: CASSLRGGGAGELFF.

This clonotype was counted a few times. The V gene is TRBV2, the J gene TRBJ2-2; TRBD1 matches at 7 bases. CDR1 and CDR2 from the germline V gene are SNHLY and FYNNEI. The CDR3 runs to 15 residues. With V trimmed by 6 bases and J by 0 bases, 4 bases remained unmatched. The DNA of the CDR3 is TGTGCCAGCAGGGAGACAGGGACGAACACCGGGGAGCTGTTTTTT. Protein: CASRETGTNTGELFF.

On this clonotype: A much more abundant neighbour one base away suggests this may be a read error. The chain carries TRBV20-1 and TRBJ1-1; TRBD1 is a possible D gene (5 bases). The CDR3 runs 14 residues. Germline V lookup: CDR1 DFQATT, CDR2 SNEGSKA (reference sequence). The CDR3 region is CSAWTPGGETEVFF. CDR3 coding DNA: TGCAGTGCGTGGACCCCTGGGGGAGAGACTGAAGTTTTCTTT.

This chain uses TRBV6-5 with TRBJ2-7; weak D call: TRBD1 (5 bases). The V and J ends lost 2 bases and 3 bases respectively, with 20 bases between them. CDR1 is MNHEY, CDR2 SVGAGI, per germline. CDR3 size: 17 residues. CDR3 loop: CASSYPSTVRSLYEQYF. CDR3 DNA: TGTGCCAGCAGTTACCCTTCGACAGTGAGATCCCTCTACGAGCAGTACTTC.

This chain uses TRBV2 with TRBJ2-2, with TRBD1 matching 7 bases. This CDR3 has 16 residues. The V and J ends lost 3 bases and 3 bases, in that order; junction bases with no gene match: 7. Germline CDR1 SNHLY, CDR2 FYNNEI. The chain's CDR3 is CASSDLGDSYTGELFF. The CDR3 DNA is TGTGCCAGCAGTGATTTGGGGGACAGCTACACCGGGGAGCTGTTTTTT.

In its sample, this clonotype was seen many times. The gene calls are TRBV2 and TRBJ2-1; D is unclear. The V end lost 4 bases, the J end lost 3 bases, and 7 bases lay between the germline ends. The germline V gene encodes CDR1 SNHLY and CDR2 FYNNEI. The CDR3 runs 13 residues. The CDR3 region is CASSAQVYNEQFF. The CDR3 DNA reads TGTGCCAGCAGTGCTCAGGTCTACAATGAGCAGTTCTTC.

This clonotype was seen a few times. This rearrangement joins TRBV14 to TRBJ1-2, with D unresolved. The CDR3 runs to 15 residues. The germline V and J ends were trimmed by 1 base and 7 bases, with 16 bases remaining between them. Germline lookup yields CDR1 SGHDN and CDR2 FVKESK. The CDR3 nucleotides are TGTGCCAGCAGCCAAGGATTCCGGAGATTGTTTGGCTACACCTTC. This sequence encodes CASSQGFRRLFGYTF.

This clonotype was seen only a few times. The chain couples TRBV18 to TRBJ2-1; a weak D match, TRBD2 (5 bases). CDR1 and CDR2 (germline): KGHSH, LQKENI. Deletions cut 0 bases from V and 6 bases from J, with 12 bases between. The CDR3 covers 15 residues. As DNA, the CDR3 is TGTGCCAGCTCACCACCGCCGGGAATAAGCAATGAGCAGTTCTTC. This encodes CASSPPPGISNEQFF.

This clonotype has just a few counts. The chain carries TRBV7-2 and TRBJ1-4; 11 bases fit TRBD1. Germline V CDR1 and CDR2: SGHTA, FQGNSA. This CDR3 comprises 15 residues. Trimming removed 3 bases from V and 7 bases from J; junction bases left unmatched: 4. CDR3 coding DNA: TGTGCCAGCAGCTTGCGGACAGGGGGCGTTGAAAAACTGTTTTTT. It yields the protein CASSLRTGGVEKLFF.

The CDR3 DNA reads as TGTGCCAGCACAGGACAGGGGCTTTATCAGCCCCAGCATTTT. Its protein product is CASTGQGLYQPQHF. This sequence joins TRBV6-2 or TRBV6-3 and TRBJ1-5; 9 bases fit TRBD1. Per germline, CDR1 MNHEY and CDR2 SVGEGT. The CDR3 consists of 14 residues. Unmatched junction bases numbered 6, after V lost 7 bases and J lost 5 bases.

This clonotype was seen a handful of times. V and J are TRBV25-1 and TRBJ1-6, with D unclear. Germline assignment: CDR1 MGHDK and CDR2 SYGVNS. CDR3 size: 13 residues. The ends were cut back, 4 bases at V and 4 bases at J, with 5 bases in the middle. CDR3 nucleotides: TGTGCCAGCAGTGCGAAATATAATTCACCCCTCCACTTT. Translating it yields CASSAKYNSPLHF.

V is TRBV5-1 and J is TRBJ2-1; 9 nucleotides match TRBD2. In germline, CDR1 is SGHRS, CDR2 YFSETQ. This CDR3 contains 17 residues. V was clipped by 4 bases and J by 2 bases; unmatched bases: 10. The CDR3 nucleotides read TGCGCCAGCAGCCCAACCCCTAGCGGGGTGACCTACAATGAGCAGTTCTTC. This codes for CASSPTPSGVTYNEQFF.

This sequence joins TRBV4-1 and TRBJ2-1; a possible D gene is TRBD2 (6 bases). CDR1 and CDR2 from the germline V gene are MGHRA and YSYEKL. The germline V and J ends were trimmed by 1 base and 3 bases, with 10 bases remaining between them. This CDR3 has 15 residues. CDR3: CASSQGLASYNEQFF. For the CDR3, the DNA is TGCGCCAGCAGCCAAGGGCTAGCGAGCTACAATGAGCAGTTCTTC.

V is TRBV7-8 and J is TRBJ2-3; D might be TRBD2 (5 bases). The CDR3 loop spans 13 amino acids. Germline V gives CDR1 SGHVS, CDR2 FQNEAQ. The V gene lost 10 bases and the J gene lost 4 bases, with 15 bases spanning the gap. CDR3 loop: CATAGERSDTQYF. CDR3 coding DNA: TGTGCCACCGCCGGGGAGCGGTCAGATACGCAGTATTTT.

This clonotype was counted a few times. This chain connects TRBV20-1 to TRBJ1-5, with D perhaps TRBD1 (6 bases). Germline assignment: CDR1 DFQATT and CDR2 SNEGSKA (reference sequence). The CDR3 is 17 amino acids. V lost 0 bases and J 4 bases, leaving 19 bases between the germline ends. The CDR3 is CSARDPLGAGANQPQHF. In nucleotides, the CDR3 is TGCAGTGCTAGAGACCCTCTTGGGGCAGGGGCAAATCAGCCCCAGCATTTT.

V and J are TRBV2 and TRBJ2-4; TRBD2 agrees at 7 bases. This CDR3 is built from 15 residues. The J segment lost 0 bases and the V segment lost 2 bases, leaving 1 base of the junction unmatched. Per the germline V gene, CDR1 is SNHLY and CDR2 is FYNNEI. The CDR3 protein is CASSEREVAKNIQYF. The CDR3 DNA reads TGTGCCAGCAGTGAACGGGAGGTAGCCAAAAACATTCAGTACTTC.

This clonotype has only a few counts. The rearrangement uses TRBV5-1 and TRBJ2-1; 9 nucleotides agree with TRBD1. The CDR3 loop spans 13 amino acids. CDR1 and CDR2 from the germline V gene are SGHRS and YFSETQ. Trimming cost V 4 bases and J 9 bases; bases outside gene matches: 5. CDR3 DNA: TGCGCCAGCAGCGCGGACAGGGGCGGTGAGCAGTTCTTC. It codes for CASSADRGGEQFF.

This clonotype was observed many times. The CDR3 sequence is CASSLAGSTYEQYF. The CDR3 DNA reads TGTGCCAGCAGTTTAGCGGGCTCAACCTACGAGCAGTACTTC. The V and J genes are TRBV12-3 or TRBV12-4 and TRBJ2-7; D unresolved. Trimming cost V 0 bases and J 2 bases, with 8 bases left between them. This CDR3 is 14 amino acids long.

This chain links TRBV10-3 with TRBJ1-1; D is ambiguous. Trimming pared 4 bases from V and 7 bases from J, leaving 10 bases between. The CDR3 spans 12 residues. Germline V gene lookup returns CDR1 ENHRY and CDR2 SYGVKD. CDR3: CAISGGEGEAFF. For the CDR3, the DNA is TGTGCCATCAGTGGTGGAGAGGGTGAAGCTTTCTTT.